Listed below are T cell receptor beta chains from one sample, sequenced in a study of cytomegalovirus exposure and HLA in healthy donors. The assay was immunoSEQ multiplex PCR, and TCRdb's table has in-frame clones only and misses some. The sample carries 75,000 to 95,000 clones, about 77% recorded once. Input material: PBMCs. The receptor source for this set is a man aged 50-59 years in good health and CMV-seronegative. Each CDR3 is given with its conserved first and last residue. The D gene is left open where the match is weak. A clone size is listed for some rows: how often the clone was seen (once, few, many), or a class if it is expanded.

clone_size	d_call	v_call	j_call	cdr3_aa	cdr3_nt
-	TRBD2	TRBV11-2	TRBJ2-3	CASSFGTSGGLTDTQYF	TGTGCCAGCAGCTTTGGGACTAGCGGGGGGCTCACAGATACGCAGTATTTT
-	TRBD1	TRBV4-2	TRBJ1-1	CASSQVEKTGPLNTEAFF	TGTGCCAGCAGCCAAGTTGAAAAGACAGGGCCCTTGAACACTGAAGCTTTCTTT
-	TRBD1	TRBV28	TRBJ1-5	CASQGATQPQHF	TGTGCCAGTCAGGGGGCGACTCAGCCCCAGCATTTT
-	TRBD1	TRBV7-9	TRBJ1-4	CASSLGTGGEKLFF	TGTGCCAGCAGCTTAGGGACAGGGGGCGAAAAACTGTTTTTT
-	-	TRBV18	TRBJ2-1	CASSPKQGSQPSSYNEQFF	TGTGCCAGCTCACCAAAACAGGGTTCCCAACCTAGCTCCTACAATGAGCAGTTCTTC
-	TRBD1	TRBV5-1	TRBJ2-4	CASSYDRGGKNIQYF	TGCGCCAGCAGCTACGACAGGGGAGGCAAAAACATTCAGTACTTC
-	TRBD1	TRBV7-9	TRBJ1-5	CASSLDRGGFPQHF	TGTGCCAGCAGCTTAGACAGGGGCGGATTTCCCCAGCATTTT
once	-	TRBV2	TRBJ1-1	CASHLALANTEAFF	TGTGCCAGCCACCTAGCGTTGGCCAACACTGAAGCTTTCTTT
-	-	TRBV2	TRBJ1-1	CASIQVMIGNTEAFF	TGTGCCAGCATTCAGGTGATGATTGGAAACACTGAAGCTTTCTTT
-	-	TRBV15	TRBJ1-4	CATSRDLSNEKLFF	TGTGCCACCAGCAGAGATTTATCTAATGAAAAACTGTTTTTT
-	-	TRBV5-1	TRBJ2-7	CASSSRDFSYEQYF	TGCGCCAGCAGCTCAAGGGACTTCTCCTACGAGCAGTACTTC
-	TRBD1	TRBV6-1	TRBJ2-4	CASRRQGLAKNIQYF	TGTGCCAGCCGCCGACAGGGTTTAGCCAAAAACATTCAGTACTTC
-	TRBD1	TRBV30	TRBJ1-5	CAWSAGRTGLYSNQPQHF	TGTGCCTGGAGTGCGGGTCGGACAGGGCTATATAGCAATCAGCCCCAGCATTTT
once	TRBD1	TRBV7-2	TRBJ2-1	CASSPGQYNEQFF	TGTGCCAGCAGCCCGGGACAGTACAATGAGCAGTTCTTC
-	-	TRBV6-1	TRBJ1-1	CANKERESTEAFF	TGTGCCAACAAGGAACGGGAGAGCACTGAAGCTTTCTTT
-	-	TRBV5-1	TRBJ2-7	CASSLDTSSYEQYF	TGCGCCAGCAGCTTGGACACTAGCTCCTACGAGCAGTACTTC
-	-	TRBV7-2	TRBJ1-5	CASSAEHNQPQHF	TGTGCCAGCAGCGCCGAACACAATCAGCCCCAGCATTTT
-	TRBD1	TRBV5-5	TRBJ2-7	CASSLATGREQYF	TGTGCCAGCAGCTTGGCGACAGGGCGGGAGCAGTACTTC
-	TRBD1	TRBV7-7	TRBJ1-1	CASSLNNGTENTEAFF	TGTGCTAGCAGCCTAAATAACGGGACAGAGAACACTGAAGCTTTCTTT
-	-	TRBV7-9	TRBJ1-2	CASVGDGGGYTF	TGTGCCAGCGTCGGAGACGGAGGTGGCTACACCTTC
-	TRBD1	TRBV29-1	TRBJ1-5	CSVQEDRGGNQPQHF	TGCAGCGTCCAGGAGGACAGGGGTGGCAATCAGCCCCAGCATTTT
-	TRBD2	TRBV5-5	TRBJ2-3	CASSATSGRPSTQYF	TGTGCCAGCAGCGCAACTAGCGGGCGGCCTAGTACGCAGTATTTT
-	TRBD1	TRBV6-4	TRBJ2-7	CASSDSAGTAYEQYF	TGTGCCAGCAGTGACTCCGCCGGGACAGCCTACGAGCAGTACTTC